The 2 T cell receptor beta chains in this list originate from one sample, sequenced in a study of CD8 T cells in Susac syndrome (dated by TCRdb to about 2019). Library preparation used the immunoSEQ multiplex PCR assay. RNA was extracted using the RNeasy kit, and about 0.5 to 1 microgram was reverse transcribed with random hexamers. In-frame beta chains were kept once TCRdb had trimmed the public reads at Q25 with fastp and called clones with MiXCR. Records with the same CDR3 protein are collapsed into one entry carrying the most frequent genes and DNA. A total of around 130,000 distinct CDR3 sequences appear in this sample, about 95% of them only once. Of the sample, more than 0.095% falls within the top ten clones. The sequencing sample was made of CD4+ T cells from PBMCs. The receptors were gathered from a human donor in good health.

This clonotype was counted a single time. The chain links TRBV29-1 to TRBJ2-3, with TRBD2 identical over 7 bases. This CDR3 spans 11 amino acids. The V gene end was trimmed by 7 bases and the J gene end by 15 bases; junction bases not matched to a gene: 13. Germline V lookup: CDR1 SQVTM, CDR2 ANQGSEA. The CDR3 protein is CSGDASGGIYF. The CDR3 bases are TGCAGCGGTGATGCTAGCGGAGGAATCTATTTT.

This chain connects TRBV7-8 to TRBJ1-2; D not resolved. The CDR3 has 14 amino acids. V lost 5 bases to trimming and J lost 3 bases, with 13 bases between them. Germline V CDR1 and CDR2: SGHVS, FQNEAQ. This CDR3 is CASSVALLDYGYTF. CDR3 bases: TGTGCCAGCAGCGTCGCTTTGCTAGACTATGGCTACACCTTC.